The 18 T cell receptor beta chains given below trace back to one sample, sequenced in a study of blood T cell repertoires in COVID-19. Measured with immunoSEQ multiplex PCR; TCRdb has only the in-frame clones, and not every one. The top ten hold 30% to 40% of the sample, which has nearly 40,000 clones, roughly 78% seen once. Sample: peripheral blood. These receptor sequences come from a man older than 75 with active or convalescent COVID-19.

J is TRBJ1-5 and V is TRBV5-8, with TRBD1 identical over 8 bases. V lost 4 bases to trimming and J lost 9 bases; unmatched junction nucleotides: 6. Germline V gene lookup returns CDR1 SGHTS and CDR2 YDEGEE. The CDR3 length is 13 residues. CDR3: CASSQDRVRPQHF. DNA of the CDR3: TGTGCCAGCAGCCAGGACAGGGTGCGGCCCCAGCATTTT.

V gene TRBV7-2 combines with J gene TRBJ1-3; D unresolved. This CDR3 has 14 amino acids. The V and J ends lost 7 bases and 2 bases respectively, with 12 bases between them. Germline loops: CDR1 SGHTA, CDR2 FQGNSA. The CDR3 sequence: CASKSDGAGNTIYF. CDR3 coding DNA: TGTGCCAGCAAGTCCGACGGGGCTGGAAACACCATATATTTT.

The J gene is TRBJ2-1, the V gene TRBV27; a possible D gene is TRBD2 (5 bases). The CDR3 sequence is 16 residues long. Germline assignment: CDR1 MNHEY and CDR2 SMNVEV (reference sequence). The V end was cut by 6 bases, the J end by 0 bases, with 15 bases between. The CDR3 reads CASRKRTVSSYNEQFF. CDR3 bases: TGTGCCAGCAGAAAGCGGACGGTAAGCTCCTACAATGAGCAGTTCTTC.

This clone was seen once. The chain is built from TRBV21-1 and TRBJ1-2; TRBD1 is taken as the D call from the table, unchecked against the DNA. TRBV21-1 is a recognized pseudogene. The CDR3 length is 14 residues. CDR3 in amino acids: CASSQYRGGYGYTF. The CDR3 DNA reads as TGTGCCAGCAGCCAGTACAGGGGGGGATATGGCTACACCTTC.

This chain links TRBV29-1 with TRBJ2-7; 9 nucleotides agree with TRBD1. The CDR3 length is 14 residues. The germline gives CDR1 SQVTM, CDR2 ANQGSEA. Trimming cost V 7 bases and J 0 bases; bases outside gene matches: 7. The CDR3 DNA is TGCAGCGCTGCTGGACAGGGGCTCTCCTACGAGCAGTACTTC. Translating it yields CSAAGQGLSYEQYF.

The J gene is TRBJ2-1, the V gene TRBV7-3; 10 bases match TRBD1. Losses at the gene ends were 3 bases for V and 9 bases for J; bases not matched to a gene: 2. CDR3 size: 13 residues. CDR1 is SGHTA, CDR2 FQGTGA, per germline. CDR3 in DNA: TGTGCCAGCAGCTTCGGACAGGGGGGTGAGCAGTTCTTC. Amino acids: CASSFGQGGEQFF. The entire variable domain, with the rest obtained from reference TRBV7-3 and TRBJ2-1, is as follows: GAGVSQTPSNKVTEKGKYVELRCDPISGHTALYWYRQSLGQGPEFLIYFQGTGAADDSGLPNDRFFAVRPEGSVSTLKIQRTERGDSAVYLCASSFGQGGEQFFGPGTRLTVL.

The genes are TRBV7-3 and TRBJ1-2; perhaps TRBD1 as D (5 bases). Trimming stripped 5 bases from V and 8 bases from J, with 15 bases between. The CDR3 extends over 13 amino acids. Germline CDR1 and CDR2: SGHTA and FQGTGA. The CDR3 sequence: CASSLQETSGYTF. CDR3 sequence (DNA): TGTGCCAGCAGCCTACAGGAGACGAGCGGCTACACCTTC.

This clone has a single count. The rearrangement joins TRBV7-2 to TRBJ1-1; TRBD1 matches 7 bases. Trimming cost V 4 bases and J 8 bases; bases outside gene matches: 10. The CDR3 totals 14 residues. Germline CDR1 SGHTA, CDR2 FQGNSA. CDR3 amino acids: CASSYGTAIGEAFF. Written as DNA, the CDR3 is TGTGCCAGCAGCTACGGGACAGCGATTGGAGAAGCTTTCTTT.

The V and J genes are TRBV28 and TRBJ2-6; 9 positions agree with TRBD2. Trimming cost V 2 bases and J 0 bases; bases outside gene matches: 5. Per the germline V gene, CDR1 is MDHEN and CDR2 is SYDVKM. CDR3 length equals 18 residues. The CDR3: CASSLVAGASSGANVLTF. CDR3 sequence (DNA): TGTGCCAGCAGTTTAGTAGCGGGGGCAAGCTCTGGGGCCAACGTCCTGACTTTC.

The chain carries TRBV11-1 and TRBJ2-3; D might be TRBD1 (5 bases). The CDR3 is 16 amino acids. CDR1 SGHAT and CDR2 FQDESV come from the germline V gene (reference sequence). The V end was cut by 1 base, the J end by 0 bases, with 11 bases between. CDR3 sequence reads: CASSLGTILSTDTQYF. In DNA, the CDR3 is TGTGCCAGCAGCTTAGGGACAATCCTTAGCACAGATACGCAGTATTTT.

The chain recombines TRBV5-6 with TRBJ2-5; 7 nucleotides agree with TRBD2. CDR1 is SGHDT, CDR2 YYEEEE, per germline. The CDR3 spans 13 residues. V lost 2 bases to trimming and J lost 3 bases; unmatched junction nucleotides: 1. The CDR3 loop reads CASSLAGKETQYF. The CDR3 DNA sequence: TGTGCCAGCAGCTTAGCGGGAAAAGAGACCCAGTACTTC. Combining the CDR3 with reference TRBV5-6 and TRBJ2-5 gives the whole variable domain DAGVTQSPTHLIKTRGQQVTLRCSPKSGHDTVSWYQQALGQGPQFIFQYYEEEERQRGNFPDRFSGHQFPNYSSELNVNALLLGDSALYLCASSLAGKETQYFGPGTRLLVL.

J is TRBJ2-3 and V is TRBV4-1; a weak D match, TRBD2 (7 bases). Germline CDR1 MGHRA, CDR2 YSYEKL. V gave up 0 bases and J gave up 2 bases, with 18 bases separating them. CDR3 size: 18 residues. The CDR3 DNA reads TGCGCCAGCAGCCAAGATTTTAGGGGGGGCGATTCCACAGATACGCAGTATTTT. Its protein is CASSQDFRGGDSTDTQYF.

Only a few counts were recorded for this clone. J is TRBJ2-1 and V is TRBV24-1; 11 nucleotides line up with TRBD2. The CDR3 is made up of 14 amino acids. Germline CDR1 and CDR2: KGHDR and SFDVKD. V lost 7 bases and J lost 10; bases outside the gene matches: 8. The CDR3 protein is CATSGTSGLREQFF. The CDR3 DNA sequence: TGTGCCACCAGCGGGACTAGCGGACTCCGGGAGCAGTTCTTC.

CDR3 amino acids: CASSPLTTSRTGELFF. In DNA, the CDR3 is TGTGCCAGCTCACCACTTACGACTAGCCGGACCGGGGAGCTGTTTTTT. This chain connects TRBV18 to TRBJ2-2, with 7 bases matching TRBD2. The CDR3 has 16 amino acids. Unmatched junction bases numbered 7, after V lost 1 base and J lost 5 bases. Germline values: CDR1 KGHSH, CDR2 LQKENI.

The gene calls are TRBV24-1 and TRBJ2-5; D ambiguous. The V and J ends lost 6 bases and 5 bases respectively, with 12 bases between them. Germline V gene sequence: CDR1 KGHDR, CDR2 SFDVKD. The CDR3 loop spans 13 amino acids. The CDR3 spells CATSPPIGETQYF. CDR3 coding DNA: TGTGCCACCAGTCCCCCGATCGGGGAGACCCAGTACTTC.

The rearrangement uses TRBV7-3 and TRBJ1-2, with 7 bases lining up with TRBD1. V dropped 4 bases and J dropped 4; count of bases not matched to a gene: 12. CDR3 length equals 16 residues. Germline values: CDR1 SGHTA, CDR2 FQGTGA. The CDR3: CASSSGQATLSYGYTF. The CDR3 bases are TGTGCCAGCAGCTCCGGACAGGCAACTCTCAGCTATGGCTACACCTTC.

The rearrangement links TRBV7-3 to TRBJ2-1; 8 bases are a match to TRBD2. From germline, CDR1 is SGHTA and CDR2 FQGTGA. CDR3 length: 17 residues. V lost 4 bases, J lost 2 bases, and 10 bases stayed unmatched. The CDR3 loop reads CASSSPPGGGPYNEQFF. The CDR3 DNA sequence: TGTGCCAGCAGCTCCCCCCCGGGCGGGGGGCCCTACAATGAGCAGTTCTTC. Full variable domain (missing parts from reference TRBV7-3 and TRBJ2-1): GAGVSQTPSNKVTEKGKYVELRCDPISGHTALYWYRQSLGQGPEFLIYFQGTGAADDSGLPNDRFFAVRPEGSVSTLKIQRTERGDSAVYLCASSSPPGGGPYNEQFFGPGTRLTVL.

This clone has a handful of counts. CDR3 DNA sequence: TGCGCCAGCAGCTTGGTACAGGGGGCGAACTATGGCTACACCTTC. It is translated as CASSLVQGANYGYTF. This chain joins TRBV5-1 and TRBJ1-2, with 9 nucleotides matching TRBD1. The CDR3 length is 15 residues. Germline V gene sequence: CDR1 SGHRS, CDR2 YFSETQ. V lost 0 bases and J lost 2; bases outside the gene matches: 2.